These 6 T cell receptor beta chains were sequenced from one sample in a study of CD8+ T cells in alopecia areata (dated by TCRdb to 2016 to 2019). Read against the paper, the sample's time point label means: about 5 months on oral tofacitinib. The meaning of the sample's treatment or condition label: oral pan-JAK inhibitor, 5-10 mg twice daily. Libraries came from the immunoSEQ multiplex PCR assay. RNA was extracted from all samples and reverse transcribed into cDNA, which served as template for TCR sequencing. As stored in TCRdb, this immuneACCESS dataset retains in-frame rearrangements with V and J assigned. A fraction of the clones does not appear; measured against another copy, unresolved V genes explain less than half of the discrepancy, and the remainder lacks a known reason. This sample holds 180,000 or so clones; roughly 50% were observed only once. The top ten clonotypes cover 10% to 13% of the sample.

The material was CD8+ T cells sorted from blood, obtained at week 24, from a patient treated with tofacitinib. These receptors all come from a human donor with alopecia areata.

The chain is built from TRBV6-1 and TRBJ2-7; 9 nucleotides agree with TRBD2. Per the germline V gene, CDR1 is MNHNS and CDR2 is SASEGT. The junction had 11 bases not matched to a gene; V was cut back by 6 bases and J by 5 bases. The CDR3 has 15 residues. DNA for the CDR3: TGTGCCAGCAGAAACGTAGCGGGGGCTCCTAACGAGCAGTACTTC. Encoded protein: CASRNVAGAPNEQYF.

The rearrangement joins TRBV18 to TRBJ2-1; maybe TRBD1 (6 bases). This CDR3 has 11 residues. CDR1 and CDR2 (germline): KGHSH, LQKENI. V gave up 6 bases and J gave up 8 bases, with 8 bases separating them. CDR3 amino acids: CASSDSDEQFF. CDR3 sequence (DNA): TGTGCCAGCTCGGACAGTGATGAGCAGTTCTTC.

This chain uses TRBV29-1 with TRBJ1-4, with 7 positions matching TRBD1. The V and J ends lost 3 bases and 8 bases, in that order; junction bases with no gene match: 0. The CDR3 has 11 residues. From germline, CDR1 is SQVTM and CDR2 ANQGSEA. CDR3: CSVEDREKLFF. CDR3 nucleotides: TGCAGCGTTGAGGACAGGGAAAAACTGTTTTTT.

This rearrangement joins TRBV6-5 to TRBJ2-1, with 7 bases aligning to TRBD2. V lost 6 bases to trimming and J lost 2 bases; unmatched junction nucleotides: 7. The CDR3 is 15 residues long. CDR1 and CDR2 from the germline V gene are MNHEY and SVGAGI. The CDR3 nucleotides read TGTGCCAGCAGGGAGCGGGACTCAACCTACAATGAGCAGTTCTTC. This gives the protein CASRERDSTYNEQFF.

The chain combines TRBV27 with TRBJ1-5; TRBD1 is a possible D gene (5 bases). Trimming took off 5 bases at V and 2 bases at J, with 16 bases between the two ends. CDR1 and CDR2 from the germline V gene are MNHEY and SMNVEV (reference sequence). This CDR3 spans 16 amino acids. CDR3 nucleotides: TGTGCCAGCAGTCCCACGGGGGGAATGGGCAATCAGCCCCAGCATTTT. Protein: CASSPTGGMGNQPQHF.

This clone has a single count. This chain joins TRBV7-2 and TRBJ2-6; D remains ambiguous. V was cut by 4 bases and J by 3 bases, with 13 bases left in between. The CDR3 extends over 16 amino acids. The germline V gene has CDR1 SGHTA and CDR2 FQGNSA. CDR3 DNA: TGTGCCAGCAGCTCCGACGCCGCTGGTGGGGCCAACGTCCTGACTTTC. Its translation: CASSSDAAGGANVLTF.